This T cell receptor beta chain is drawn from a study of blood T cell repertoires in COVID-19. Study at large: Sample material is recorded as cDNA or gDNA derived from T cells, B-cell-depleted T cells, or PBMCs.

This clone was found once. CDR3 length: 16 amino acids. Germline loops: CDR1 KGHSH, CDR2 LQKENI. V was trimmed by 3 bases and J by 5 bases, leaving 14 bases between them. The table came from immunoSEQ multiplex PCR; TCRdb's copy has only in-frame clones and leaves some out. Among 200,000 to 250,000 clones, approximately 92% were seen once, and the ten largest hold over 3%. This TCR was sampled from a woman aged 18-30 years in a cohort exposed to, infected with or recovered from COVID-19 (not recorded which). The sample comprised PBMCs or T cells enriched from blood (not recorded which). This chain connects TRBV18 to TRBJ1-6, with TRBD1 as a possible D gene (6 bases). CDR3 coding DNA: TGTGCCAGCTCACCGCAGCGGGGGGCAAATAATTCACCCCTCCACTTT. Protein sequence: CASSPQRGANNSPLHF.